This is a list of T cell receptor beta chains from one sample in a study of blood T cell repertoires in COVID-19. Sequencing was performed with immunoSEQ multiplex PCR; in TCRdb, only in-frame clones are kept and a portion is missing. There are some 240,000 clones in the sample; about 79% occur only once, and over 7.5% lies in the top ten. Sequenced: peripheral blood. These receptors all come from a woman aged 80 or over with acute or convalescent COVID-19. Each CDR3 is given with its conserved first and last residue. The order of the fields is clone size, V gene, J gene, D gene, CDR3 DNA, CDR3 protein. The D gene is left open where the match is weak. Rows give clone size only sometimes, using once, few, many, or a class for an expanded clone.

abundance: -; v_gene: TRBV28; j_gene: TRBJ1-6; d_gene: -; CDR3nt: TGTGCCAGCAGTTCAGGGGTAATTAATTCACCCCTCCACTTT; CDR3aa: CASSSGVINSPLHF
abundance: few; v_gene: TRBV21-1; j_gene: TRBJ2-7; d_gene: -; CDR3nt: TGTGCCAGCAGCAAAGTTTCTACAGGGGGTACGTACTTC; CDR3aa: CASSKVSTGGTYF
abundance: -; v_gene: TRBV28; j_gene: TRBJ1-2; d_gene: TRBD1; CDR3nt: TGTGCCAGCAGCCTCGGGACAGACTATGGCTACACCTTC; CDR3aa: CASSLGTDYGYTF
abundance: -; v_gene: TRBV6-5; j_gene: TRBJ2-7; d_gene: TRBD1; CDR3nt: TGTGCCAGCAGTTACCCCTCCGGGACAGGCTCCTACGAGCAGTACTTC; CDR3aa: CASSYPSGTGSYEQYF
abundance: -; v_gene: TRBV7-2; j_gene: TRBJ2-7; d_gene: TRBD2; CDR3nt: TGTGCCAGCAGCTCACGAGGAGCGGGGGGGCGTTACGAGCAGTACTTC; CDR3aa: CASSSRGAGGRYEQYF
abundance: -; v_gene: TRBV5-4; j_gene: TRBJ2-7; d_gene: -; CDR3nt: TGTGCCAGCAGCTCCCCCAGCTCCTACGAGCAGTACTTC; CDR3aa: CASSSPSSYEQYF
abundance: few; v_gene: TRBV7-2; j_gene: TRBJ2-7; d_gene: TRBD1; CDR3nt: TGTGCCAGCAGCGTCGGACAGGGGAACTACGAGCAGTACTTC; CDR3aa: CASSVGQGNYEQYF
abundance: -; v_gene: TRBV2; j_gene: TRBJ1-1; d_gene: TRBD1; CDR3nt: TGTGCCAGCAGGCGGGACAGCTACACTGAAGCTTTCTTT; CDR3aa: CASRRDSYTEAFF
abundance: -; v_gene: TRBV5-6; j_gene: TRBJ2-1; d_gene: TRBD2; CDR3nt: TGTGCCAGCAGCTTCGGGTCGCTGGGGGGGGAAAGCTCCTACAATGAGCAGTTCTTC; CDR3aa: CASSFGSLGGESSYNEQFF
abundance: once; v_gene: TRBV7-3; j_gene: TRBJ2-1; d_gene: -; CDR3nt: TGTGCCAGCAGCGCCGGGTTCTCTTCCTACAATGAGCAGTTCTTC; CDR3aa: CASSAGFSSYNEQFF
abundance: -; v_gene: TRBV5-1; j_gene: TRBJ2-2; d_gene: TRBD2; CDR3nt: TGCGCCAGCAGCATGACTAGCTCCGGGGAGCTGTTTTTT; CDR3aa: CASSMTSSGELFF
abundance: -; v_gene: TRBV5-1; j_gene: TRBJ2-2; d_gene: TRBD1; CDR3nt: TGCGCCAGCAGCTCCGGGACAGGGGTGTCCGGGGAGCTGTTTTTT; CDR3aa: CASSSGTGVSGELFF
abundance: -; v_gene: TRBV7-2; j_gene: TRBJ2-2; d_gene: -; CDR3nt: TGTGCCAGCAGCTCTCTCGGTCTTGGGGAGCTGTTTTTT; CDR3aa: CASSSLGLGELFF
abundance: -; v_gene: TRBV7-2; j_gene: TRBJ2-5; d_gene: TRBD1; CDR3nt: TGTGCCAGCAGCAGGACAGGGTTGGGTGAGACCCAGTACTTC; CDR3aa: CASSRTGLGETQYF
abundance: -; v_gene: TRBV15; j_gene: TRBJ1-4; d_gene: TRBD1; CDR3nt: TGTGCCACCAGCATGGGGAGACAGGGAAATGAAAAACTGTTTTTT; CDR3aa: CATSMGRQGNEKLFF
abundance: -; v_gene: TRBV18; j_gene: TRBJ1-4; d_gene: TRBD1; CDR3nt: TGTGCCAGCTCACCACGGGACAGGGATGAAAAACTGTTTTTT; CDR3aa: CASSPRDRDEKLFF
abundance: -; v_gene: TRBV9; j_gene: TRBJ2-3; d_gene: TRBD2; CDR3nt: TGTGCCAGCAGCGTATCCGGGACTAGCGGGGGAGCCACAGATACGCAGTATTTT; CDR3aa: CASSVSGTSGGATDTQYF
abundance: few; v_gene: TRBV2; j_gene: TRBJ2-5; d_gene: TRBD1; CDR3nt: TGTGCCAGCAAGGACAGGGGCCGGGAGACCCAGTACTTC; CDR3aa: CASKDRGRETQYF
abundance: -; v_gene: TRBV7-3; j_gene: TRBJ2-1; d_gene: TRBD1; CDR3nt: TGTGCCAGCAGCTTAAGGGGCGGGGACAGGGGTAATGAGCAGTTCTTC; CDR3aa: CASSLRGGDRGNEQFF
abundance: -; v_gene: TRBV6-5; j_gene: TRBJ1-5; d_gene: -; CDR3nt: TGTGCCAGCAGTCGGGGGAGTGGCAATCAGCCCCAGCATTTT; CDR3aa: CASSRGSGNQPQHF
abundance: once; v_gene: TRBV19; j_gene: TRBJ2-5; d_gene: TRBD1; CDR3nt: TGTGCCAGTAGTACCCAGAGGGGGCCCGGGCTAGAGACCCAGTACTTC; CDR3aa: CASSTQRGPGLETQYF
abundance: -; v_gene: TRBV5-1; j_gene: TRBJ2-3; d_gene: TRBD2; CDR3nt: TGCGCCAGCAGCTTGGAAAGCGGGGCCTTCACAGATACGCAGTATTTT; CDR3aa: CASSLESGAFTDTQYF
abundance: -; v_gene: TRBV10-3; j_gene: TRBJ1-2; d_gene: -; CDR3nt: TGTGCCATCAGTGAGTCGGCGGGGCTTAACTATGGCTACACCTTC; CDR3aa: CAISESAGLNYGYTF
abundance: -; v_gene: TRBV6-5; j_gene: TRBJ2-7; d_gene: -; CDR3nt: TGTGCCAGCAGCACTTTCGAGAGAGGCGCCTACGAGCAGTACTTC; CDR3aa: CASSTFERGAYEQYF
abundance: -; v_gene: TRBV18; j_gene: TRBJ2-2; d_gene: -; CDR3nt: TGTGCCAGCTCATCAAAGGGGAACCCGAACACCGGGGAGCTGTTTTTT; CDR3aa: CASSSKGNPNTGELFF
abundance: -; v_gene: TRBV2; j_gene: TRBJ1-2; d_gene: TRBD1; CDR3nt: TGTGCCAGCAGTAGACAGGGGGGCTACACCTTC; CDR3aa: CASSRQGGYTF
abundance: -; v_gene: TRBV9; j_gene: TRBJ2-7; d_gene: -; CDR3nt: TGTGCCAGCAGCGTCGGGAAAGGGGGTTACGAGCAGTACTTC; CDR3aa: CASSVGKGGYEQYF
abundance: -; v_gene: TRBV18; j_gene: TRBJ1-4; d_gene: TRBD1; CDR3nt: TGTGCCAGCTCACGCGGACAGGAAAATGAAAAACTGTTTTTT; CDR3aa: CASSRGQENEKLFF
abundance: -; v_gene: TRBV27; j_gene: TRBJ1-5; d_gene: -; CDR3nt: TGTGCCAGCAGTTCCGGGTATCAGCCCCAGCATTTT; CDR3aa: CASSSGYQPQHF
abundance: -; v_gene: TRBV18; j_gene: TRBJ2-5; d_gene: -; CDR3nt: TGTGCCAGCTCACGGAACCCGGGGGAGGAGACCCAGTACTTC; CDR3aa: CASSRNPGEETQYF
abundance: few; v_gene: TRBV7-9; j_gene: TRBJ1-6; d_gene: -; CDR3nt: TGTGCCAGCAGCCCGGCGGGGATGAATCATTCACCCCTCCACTTT; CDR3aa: CASSPAGMNHSPLHF
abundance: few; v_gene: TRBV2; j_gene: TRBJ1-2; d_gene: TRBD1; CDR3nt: TGTGCCAGCAGTGTAGGGACAGCAAGCTATGGCTACACCTTC; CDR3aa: CASSVGTASYGYTF
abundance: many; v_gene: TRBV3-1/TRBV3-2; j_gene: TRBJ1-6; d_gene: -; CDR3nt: TGTGCCAGCAGCCAAGATGTCCTTTCACCCCTCCACTTT; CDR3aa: CASSQDVLSPLHF
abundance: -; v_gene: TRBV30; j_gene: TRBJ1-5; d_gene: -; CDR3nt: TGTGCCTGGAGTGTCGGCAGATCGGGACAGCCCCAGCATTTT; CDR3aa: CAWSVGRSGQPQHF
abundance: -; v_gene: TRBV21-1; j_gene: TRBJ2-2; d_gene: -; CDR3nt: -; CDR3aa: CASSSWGGGTGELFF
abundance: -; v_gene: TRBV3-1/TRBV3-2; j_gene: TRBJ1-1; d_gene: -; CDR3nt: TGTGCCAGCACCAGATGGGGGGGCAACACTGAAGCTTTCTTT; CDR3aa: CASTRWGGNTEAFF
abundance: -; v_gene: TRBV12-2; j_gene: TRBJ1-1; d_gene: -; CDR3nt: TGTGCAAGTCGCTTCCCGGGGAGCACTGAAGCTTTCTTT; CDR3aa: CASRFPGSTEAFF
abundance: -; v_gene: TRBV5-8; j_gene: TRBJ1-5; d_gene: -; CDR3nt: TGTGCCAGCAGCTTGGCCGGAAGGGGGGGGATAACTAATCAGCCCCAGCATTTT; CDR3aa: CASSLAGRGGITNQPQHF
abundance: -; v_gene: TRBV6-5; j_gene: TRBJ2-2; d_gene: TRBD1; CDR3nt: TGTGCCAGCAGGAGACAGGGTCCCGGGGAGCTGTTTTTT; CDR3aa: CASRRQGPGELFF
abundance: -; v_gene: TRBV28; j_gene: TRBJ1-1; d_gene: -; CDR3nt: TGTGCCAGCAGTTTCTTTAGGTTCGGACAGAGTACCGAAGCTTTCTTT; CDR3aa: CASSFFRFGQSTEAFF
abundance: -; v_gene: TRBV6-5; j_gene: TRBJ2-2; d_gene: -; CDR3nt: TGTGCCAGCAGTTACACCAGGTTGTCGAACACCGGGGAGCTGTTTTTT; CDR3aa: CASSYTRLSNTGELFF
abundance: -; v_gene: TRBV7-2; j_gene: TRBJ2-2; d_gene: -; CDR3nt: TGTGCCAGCAGAACCAGGAACACCGGGGAGCTGTTTTTT; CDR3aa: CASRTRNTGELFF
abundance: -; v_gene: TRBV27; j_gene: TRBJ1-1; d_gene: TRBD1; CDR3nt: TGTGCCAGCAGTCGCCGGGACAGGGCTAACACTGAAGCTTTCTTT; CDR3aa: CASSRRDRANTEAFF
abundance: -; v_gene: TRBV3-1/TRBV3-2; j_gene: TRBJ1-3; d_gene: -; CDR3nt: TGTGCCAGCACAACGGGGTTGCGCGGAAACACCATATATTTT; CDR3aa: CASTTGLRGNTIYF
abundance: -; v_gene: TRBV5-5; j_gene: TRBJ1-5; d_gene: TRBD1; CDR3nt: TGTGCCAGCAGTCCTCGGGGGACAGCACCTGTTCAACCCCAGCATTTT; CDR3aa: CASSPRGTAPVQPQHF
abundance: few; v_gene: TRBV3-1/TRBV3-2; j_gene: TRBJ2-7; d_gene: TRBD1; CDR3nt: TGTGCCAGCAGCCAAGTGACAGGGGCCTACGAGCAGTACTTC; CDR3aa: CASSQVTGAYEQYF
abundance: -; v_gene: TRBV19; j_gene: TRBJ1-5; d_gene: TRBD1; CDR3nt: TGTGCCAGTAGTATGACAGGGTTAGGGAATCAGCCCCAGCATTTT; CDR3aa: CASSMTGLGNQPQHF
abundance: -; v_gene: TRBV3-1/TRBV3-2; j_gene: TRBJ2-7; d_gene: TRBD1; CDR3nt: TGTGCCAGCAGTCTGGGGACAGGGACAACAACCTACGAGCAGTACTTC; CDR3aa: CASSLGTGTTTYEQYF